This TCR beta chain emerged from a study of CD8 T cells in Susac syndrome. Whole-study results and caveats: The peak of CD8+ clonal expansion in Susac was seen in TEMRA cells and active patients.

CD8+ and CD4+ T cells from blood underwent TCR beta sequencing, which was carried out in a high-throughput format. Germline CDR1 reads MNHEY; CDR2 reads SMNVEV (reference sequence). With 4 bases clipped from V and 5 bases from J, the junction kept 11 bases outside the gene matches. The CDR3 contains 15 residues. After extraction with the RNeasy kit, about 0.5 to 1 ug of the RNA was reverse transcribed using random hexamers. Amplification of TCR beta CDR3 spanned 54 Vbeta and 13 Jbeta via immunoSEQ multiplex PCR. TCRdb ran MiXCR on the immunoSEQ multiplex PCR reads and lists one entry per CDR3 protein. This table has approximately 190,000 distinct CDR3 sequences, just under 95% appearing once. A remark on this clonotype: Its antigen is unknown.

Sequencing was done on a sample of CD8+ T cells from PBMCs. This clonotype originated in a human donor with Susac syndrome. This rearrangement joins TRBV27 to TRBJ2-7, with 7 bases aligning to TRBD1. In nucleotides, the CDR3 is TGTGCCAGCAGTTCACGACAGGGTATCTCGGACGAGCAGTACTTC. Amino acids: CASSSRQGISDEQYF.